This TCR beta chain was observed in a study of immune cell composition in non-small cell lung cancer. As for the study in general: Tumours were mainly lung adenocarcinoma or squamous cell carcinoma.

Normal lung was taken at the farthest possible site, at least 3 cm from tumour. This table comes from immunoSEQ multiplex PCR, and its TCRdb copy is limited to in-frame clones, with some not included. The sample includes 6,600 or so clones, 60% to 80% seen only once; the top ten take less than 8%. CDR3 length: 16 residues. CDR1 is SGHVS, CDR2 FQNEAQ, per germline. V gene TRBV7-8 combines with J gene TRBJ2-5; TRBD2 agrees at 8 bases. With the DNA end fitting TRBJ2-7 better, the J assignment may be wrong. The sample consisted of non-adjacent lung tissue. This receptor was taken from a human donor with non-small cell lung cancer. This CDR3 reads CASSASLAANSYEQYF. The CDR3 nucleotides are TGTGCCAGCAGCGCATCACTAGCGGCCAACTCCTACGAGCAGTACTTC.